This T cell receptor beta chain is from a study of cytomegalovirus exposure and HLA in healthy donors. Only a few counts were recorded for this clone. This CDR3 region has 15 residues. Losses at the gene ends were 0 bases for V and 3 bases for J; bases not matched to a gene: 6. Looked up from germline, CDR1 is SQVTM and CDR2 is ANQGSEA. The PCR ran on 60 Vbeta and 13 Jbeta primers. Repertoires were generated with immunoSEQ multiplex PCR, while TCRdb's copy carries only in-frame clones and drops some. The table lists about 190,000 clones, about four fifths of them singletons. This chain links TRBV29-1 with TRBJ2-7, with TRBD2 matching over 9 bases. Sequencing used PBMCs. The sequence derives from a man aged 25-45 years in good health and CMV-seropositive. DNA for the CDR3: TGCAGCGTTGAAGATAGCGGGAGCCCCCTCTACGAGCAGTACTTC. Translating gives CSVEDSGSPLYEQYF.